The clone carrying this T cell receptor (beta chain) was detected only once. Its antigen is unknown. The data were taken from a study of a mutant IDH1 vaccine in newly diagnosed glioma. Study in general: Once 4-6 weeks had passed after radiotherapy alone, vaccination started, or it started with temozolomide cycles.

The time point: week 5, during vaccination. Every single dose of the vaccine, 300 ug of mutant IDH1 20-mer peptide, came with topical imiquimod. The data were produced by immunoSEQ multiplex PCR, yet TCRdb's version contains in-frame clones alone and is incomplete. The sample lists roughly 54,000 clones, 70% to 90% seen once, with 3% to 3.5% in the top ten. V lost 3 bases to trimming and J lost 4 bases, with 10 bases between them. Looked up from germline, CDR1 is SEHNR and CDR2 is FQNEAQ (reference sequence). The length of the CDR3 is 13 residues. The V and J genes are TRBV7-9 and TRBJ2-7; D possibly corresponds to TRBD1 (6 bases). The source of this sequence is a man aged 25-45 years with glioma. This specimen was PBMCs, taken from a glioma patient whose treatment included an IDH1 peptide vaccine. CDR3 loop: CASSFRGQYEQYF. CDR3 nucleotide sequence: TGTGCCAGCAGCTTCCGGGGACAATACGAGCAGTACTTC.